This paragraph covers one T cell receptor (beta chain) sequence. Its antigen is currently unknown. Some clones are missing from TCRdb's copy, which holds only in-frame ones; the method was immunoSEQ multiplex PCR. The sample yields 82,000 or so clones, roughly 85% seen once. J lost 2 bases, V lost 1 base, and 3 bases had no gene match. Germline loops: CDR1 SGHTA, CDR2 FQGNSA. The CDR3 has 15 residues. Specified time point: week 23, last vaccination. Each vaccine dose was 300 ug of mutant IDH1 20-mer peptide, with topical imiquimod. This sample is part of a study of a mutant IDH1 vaccine in newly diagnosed glioma. For the study at large: Patients underwent eight vaccinations, which took place in weeks 1, 3, 5, 7, 11, 15, 19 and 23. Broader study findings: Changes to the top peripheral T cell clonotypes appeared unrelated to pseudoprogression.

The chain uses TRBV7-2 and TRBJ2-7; 9 positions match TRBD2. The TCR sequence derives from a man under 40 with glioma. Some clones in this sample may be carry-over from other donors' samples. Sequenced here: PBMCs, sampled from a glioma patient whose treatment included an IDH1 peptide vaccine. The CDR3 DNA is TGTGCCAGCAGCTTAGACCTAGCGGGAACCTACGAGCAGTACTTC. It specifies CASSLDLAGTYEQYF.